This passage covers 4 T cell receptor beta chains from one sample sequenced in a study of T and B cells in COVID-19 patients. From blood, about 240-550 ng of genomic DNA served as TRB template. BIOMED2 TRB-A/B primer pools were used in multiplex TRB PCR. TCRdb recomputed calls from the multiplex PCR reads with MiXCR, one row per CDR3 protein. The profile shows 22,000 or so distinct CDR3 sequences, around 28% of them singletons. Sample: blood. The receptors here all came from a human donor who had recovered from COVID-19.

The genes are TRBV19 and TRBJ1-2; no definite D call. The CDR3 totals 13 residues. In germline, CDR1 is LNHDA, CDR2 SQIVND (reference sequence). Deletions cut 5 bases from V and 3 bases from J, with 10 bases between. DNA for the CDR3: TGTGCCAGTAGTCCGAACACCGACTATGGCTACACCTTC. Translated: CASSPNTDYGYTF.

This clonotype was seen repeatedly, ten times or more. The genes are TRBV19 and TRBJ2-7, with D unclear. The CDR3 spans 13 residues. Germline V gene sequence: CDR1 LNHDA, CDR2 SQIVND (reference sequence). V shed 2 bases and J shed 7 bases, with 12 bases lying between them. The CDR3 DNA reads TGTGCCAGTAGTATATCCGGGCTTGGAGAGCAGTACTTC. Protein: CASSISGLGEQYF.

Sample share makes this clonotype medium-sized. This sequence joins TRBV6-5 and TRBJ2-5, with TRBD1 matching 10 bases. CDR1 MNHEY and CDR2 SVGAGI come from the germline V gene. The junction had 3 bases not matched to a gene; V was cut back by 6 bases and J by 2 bases. The CDR3 consists of 14 residues. The CDR3 sequence is CASSRTGGQETQYF. The CDR3 bases are TGTGCCAGCAGCCGGACAGGGGGTCAAGAGACCCAGTACTTC.

The table lists this clonotype with a few counts. The genes are TRBV6-5 and TRBJ2-5; no firm D call. Per germline, CDR1 MNHEY and CDR2 SVGAGI. Deletions cut 1 base from V and 7 bases from J, with 4 bases between. The CDR3 runs to 11 residues. The CDR3 nucleotides read TGTGCCAGCAGTTACTTGGGGACCCAGTACTTC. Its protein product is CASSYLGTQYF.